A selection of T cell receptor beta chains follows, all from one sample in a study of blood T cells in healthy people across ages. One entry per CDR3 protein results from TCRdb running MiXCR on the 5' RACE reads. Here the sample spans some 1.1 million distinct CDR3 sequences, roughly two fifths being singletons. The source material was blood. The receptor source for this set is a man between 18 and 35 years old in good health. The CDR3 runs from the conserved cysteine through the conserved F or W. The D gene is left open where the match is weak. Part of the rows lack a size; the others show once, few, many or a class for expanded clones.

>NA|TRBV7-9|NA|TRBJ2-1
CASSVGAASEQFF
TGTGCCAGCAGCGTAGGAGCTGCGAGTGAGCAGTTCTTC
>many|TRBV19|TRBD1|TRBJ2-7
CASSIGQGYEQYF
TGTGCCAGTAGTATTGGACAGGGCTACGAGCAGTACTTC
>few|TRBV11-2|NA|TRBJ1-2
CASSSPAALYGYTF
TGTGCCAGCAGCTCCCCAGCAGCTCTCTATGGCTACACCTTC
>NA|TRBV4-3|NA|TRBJ2-1
CASSQEPHASGSYNEQFF
TGCGCCAGCAGCCAAGAGCCTCATGCGAGCGGCTCCTACAATGAGCAGTTCTTC
>few|TRBV7-9|NA|TRBJ2-7
CASSPEVTVRYEQYF
TGTGCCAGCAGCCCAGAGGTGACAGTCCGCTACGAGCAGTACTTC
>few|TRBV21-1|NA|TRBJ2-7
CASSTFLASSYNEQYF
TGTGCCAGCAGCACTTTTCTAGCGAGCTCCTACAATGAGCAGTACTTC
>NA|TRBV20-1|TRBD1|TRBJ1-1
CSARSGQGATEAFF
TGCAGTGCTAGATCCGGACAGGGGGCCACTGAAGCTTTCTTT
>NA|TRBV9|NA|TRBJ1-6
CASSEQSSYNSPLHF
TGTGCCAGCAGCGAACAGAGCTCCTATAATTCACCCCTCCACTTT
>NA|TRBV7-9|NA|TRBJ1-2
CSSSNDRPGYTF
TGTTCCAGCAGCAACGATCGGCCCGGCTACACCTTC
>NA|TRBV12-3/TRBV12-4|NA|TRBJ2-7
CASSLRGRGPVNEQYF
TGTGCCAGCAGTTTGAGGGGCAGGGGACCGGTAAATGAGCAGTACTTC
>NA|TRBV20-1|NA|TRBJ2-7
CSARGYRDADREQYF
TGCAGTGCTAGAGGGTACAGGGACGCCGACCGCGAGCAGTACTTC
>NA|TRBV6-2/TRBV6-3|NA|TRBJ1-1
CASSHTLDGDTEAFF
TGTGCCAGCAGTCACACTCTGGACGGAGACACTGAAGCTTTCTTT
>NA|TRBV27|NA|TRBJ2-2
CASSSIPVNTGELFF
TGTGCCAGCAGTTCCATACCCGTGAACACCGGGGAGCTGTTTTTT
>NA|TRBV20-1|NA|TRBJ1-1
CSATGLSNTEAFF
TGCAGTGCTACCGGACTGTCGAACACTGAAGCTTTCTTT